This T cell receptor (beta chain) originates from a study of OX40 agonist ivuxolimab in advanced cancers. Here immunoSEQ multiplex PCR was the method, and the copy in TCRdb shows in-frame clones only, minus some. The sample lists some 70,000 clones, around 81% occurring once. The source material was CD4+ or CD8+ T cells sorted from blood, sampled in a trial of the OX40 agonist ivuxolimab. The sequence was obtained from an adult with an advanced solid tumor such as melanoma, head and neck, liver or kidney cancer.

DNA for the CDR3: TGTGCCAGCAGTTACGGGGGAACAGGGGTGTATTCACCCCTCCACTTT. It translates to CASSYGGTGVYSPLHF. The rearrangement uses TRBV6-5 and TRBJ1-6; 7 bases map to TRBD1. Germline CDR1 MNHEY, CDR2 SVGAGI. V lost 2 bases and J lost 8; bases outside the gene matches: 9. The CDR3 contains 16 residues.